This is a list of T cell receptor beta chains from one sample in a study of blood T cell repertoires in COVID-19. Sequenced by immunoSEQ multiplex PCR; TCRdb stores in-frame clones only, minus some. The repertoire has 250,000 to 400,000 clones, 75% to 90% of them found once; the top ten carry less than 3.5%. The source material was peripheral blood. Every receptor here comes from a woman in her thirties with COVID-19, enrolled during active disease. CDR3s include the opening cysteine and the closing phenylalanine or tryptophan. Fields, in order: J gene, V gene, clone size, D gene, CDR3 DNA, CDR3 protein. The D gene is left open where the match is weak. Only part of the rows carry a size: once, few, many, or a class if the clone is expanded.

TRBJ2-7,TRBV11-2,NA,NA,TGTGCCAGCAGCGGAGACAGCTACGAGCAGTACTTC,CASSGDSYEQYF
TRBJ2-1,TRBV7-3,NA,NA,TGTGCCAGCAGCCCCCCGGGCGGGACCTACAATGAGCAGTTCTTC,CASSPPGGTYNEQFF
TRBJ1-1,TRBV30,NA,NA,TGTGCCTGGGGTCACAGGGACCGTGGCACTGAAGCTTTCTTT,CAWGHRDRGTEAFF
TRBJ1-2,TRBV28,NA,TRBD1,TGTGCCAGCAGCCTCCGGGACAGGGGGCGCGTCACCTTC,CASSLRDRGRVTF
TRBJ1-5,TRBV11-3,NA,NA,TGTGCCAGCAGTTACATCCAGGGGCATACTCAGCCCCAGCATTTT,CASSYIQGHTQPQHF
TRBJ2-3,TRBV6-5,NA,NA,TGTGCCAGCAGTTACTCGGGAGGGGGGGCACCGGATACGCAGTATTTT,CASSYSGGGAPDTQYF
TRBJ1-3,TRBV3-1/TRBV3-2,NA,NA,TGTGCCAGCACCCCAGACAGGCCTGGAAACACCATATATTTT,CASTPDRPGNTIYF
TRBJ1-1,TRBV5-1,NA,NA,TGCGCCAGCAGCCCTTGGCAGGCGTCCAACATGAACACTGAAGCTTTCTTT,CASSPWQASNMNTEAFF
TRBJ2-3,TRBV19,NA,TRBD2,TGTGCCAGTAGTCGACTAGCGGGAGACGGGGGAGATACGCAGTATTTT,CASSRLAGDGGDTQYF
TRBJ1-4,TRBV5-6,NA,TRBD1,TGTGCCAGCAGTACTACACGACAGGGCCGCCGTGTAACTAATGAAAAACTGTTTTTT,CASSTTRQGRRVTNEKLFF
TRBJ1-1,TRBV19,NA,TRBD1,TGTGCCAGTAGTATAGGGGGGACAGGGGGTTTGACTGAAGCTTTCTTT,CASSIGGTGGLTEAFF
TRBJ1-5,TRBV6-1,NA,TRBD1,TGTGCCAGCAGTGAGCGGGACAGGGTAGATCAGCCCCAGCATTTT,CASSERDRVDQPQHF
TRBJ2-1,TRBV27,NA,NA,TGTGCCAGCAGTGGCCAGTTCAACAATGAGCAGTTCTTC,CASSGQFNNEQFF
TRBJ1-6,TRBV6-5,NA,TRBD1,TGTGCCAGCAGTCGGACAGGGGAAGGAGCCCCCCTCCACTTT,CASSRTGEGAPLHF
TRBJ2-7,TRBV11-2,NA,NA,TGTGCCAGCAGCCCTCCGACAGGAAAAACCTACGAGCAGTACTTC,CASSPPTGKTYEQYF
TRBJ1-1,TRBV5-5,NA,TRBD1,TGTGCCAGCAGCTACCGGACAGGGATGAACACTGAAGCTTTCTTT,CASSYRTGMNTEAFF
TRBJ1-1,TRBV11-2,NA,NA,TGTGCCAGCAGCTTAGAGGGGGGTAAGGGGAACACTGAAGCTTTCTTT,CASSLEGGKGNTEAFF
TRBJ1-5,TRBV7-2,NA,NA,TGTGCCAGCAGTTTCCAGTATAGCAATCAGCCCCAGCATTTT,CASSFQYSNQPQHF
TRBJ1-1,TRBV5-4,NA,TRBD1,TGTGCCAGCAGCTGGGACAGGGGCGCGAACACTGAAGCTTTCTTT,CASSWDRGANTEAFF
TRBJ2-1,TRBV15,NA,NA,TGTGCCACCGCCTCTGGCGGGACCAACAATGAGCAGTTCTTC,CATASGGTNNEQFF
TRBJ2-1,TRBV15,few,TRBD2,TGTGCCACCAGCAGAGGGGGACTAGCGGGAGAGGGTAATGAGCAGTTCTTC,CATSRGGLAGEGNEQFF